This TCR beta chain derives from a study of Graves' ophthalmopathy and Graves' hyperthyroidism. Study summary: Stable hyperthyroidism denotes an absence of ophthalmopathy throughout 18 months of follow-up.

Scientists amplified the TCR beta CDR3 regions from RNA transcripts. A first-round RT-PCR used HTBI primers, followed by a second-round multiplex PCR. TCRdb re-analysed the multiplex PCR reads in MiXCR, keeping a single row per CDR3 protein. Of roughly 1.1 million distinct CDR3 sequences listed, less than 45% are singletons. Overall study findings and caveats: Blood also held most thyroid clonotypes expanded above 0.001 frequency.

In this cohort, patients with other autoimmune diseases, uncontrolled infections, pregnancy or lactation were excluded. Serum thyroxine and TRAb, along with clinical symptoms, thyroid ultrasound and orbital computed tomography, were what diagnosis relied on. The V gene's germline CDR1 is WSHSY and CDR2 SAAADI. The CDR3 totals 17 residues. The V end was cut by 2 bases, the J end by 4 bases, with 18 bases between. Turning to this clonotype: Its matching antigen is unknown.

The chain has TRBV10-2 and TRBJ1-3, with D possibly matching TRBD1 (6 bases). This clonotype was obtained from an adult man with Graves' hyperthyroidism. Sequenced material: peripheral blood or thyroid tissue (not recorded which). DNA for the CDR3: TGCGCCAGCAGTGAGGCCGGGGGCCTCGGGGACGGAAACACCATATATTTT. It yields the protein CASSEAGGLGDGNTIYF.